A single sample gave rise to the 19 T cell receptor beta chains below, sequenced in a study of T-cell reconstitution after alpha-beta-depleted transplantation in children. The TCRbeta library was prepared with unique molecular identifiers. TCRdb reprocessed the PCR reads via MiXCR and lists one record per CDR3 protein. The sample contains fewer than 700,000 distinct CDR3 sequences, 23% of which appear only once. The source was PBMCs, mostly from graft donor cells, collected 360 days after TCRalphabeta/CD19-depleted stem cell transplant. Receptors were obtained from a boy less than two years old who had a stem cell transplant for acute myeloid leukemia, so the T cells may come from the graft donor.

The DNA of the CDR3 is TGTGCCAGCGTGGACAGGGGACGTAGCAATCAGCCCCAGCATTTT. It is translated as CASVDRGRSNQPQHF. The genes are TRBV6-1 and TRBJ1-5; the match to TRBD1 covers 9 bases. V lost 8 bases, J lost 0 bases, and 5 bases stayed unmatched. The CDR3 contains 15 residues. From germline, CDR1 is MNHNS and CDR2 SASEGT.

The chain employs TRBV20-1 and TRBJ2-7; D gene uncertain. CDR1 and CDR2 (germline): DFQATT, SNEGSKA (reference sequence). The CDR3 runs 12 residues. With 3 bases removed from V and 2 bases from J, the gap between germline ends came to 8 bases. The CDR3 nucleotides are TGCAGTGCTAGCCCCCAGACCTACGAGCAGTACTTC. Amino acid sequence: CSASPQTYEQYF.

This clonotype was counted many times. The chain is built from TRBV6-1 and TRBJ2-2; a possible D gene is TRBD1 (5 bases). The CDR3 spans 13 residues. Trimming left V 11 bases short and J 3 bases short, with 13 bases between. In germline, CDR1 is MNHNS, CDR2 SASEGT. CDR3 protein: CAGTTGYTGELFF. The CDR3 bases are TGTGCCGGTACTACAGGTTACACCGGGGAGCTGTTTTTT.

This clonotype has a count of ten or more. The chain recombines TRBV30 with TRBJ2-7; 9 bases match TRBD1. V dropped 7 bases and J dropped 5; count of bases not matched to a gene: 9. This CDR3 comprises 13 residues. In germline, CDR1 is GTSNPN, CDR2 SVGIG (reference sequence). The CDR3 loop reads CASTGTGNNEQYF. In nucleotides, the CDR3 is TGTGCCTCTACCGGGACAGGGAACAACGAGCAGTACTTC.

For this clonotype: One end of the junction varies from germline; a read error may be responsible. The genes are TRBV6-1 and TRBJ2-5; 7 bases agree with TRBD1. The CDR3 has 14 residues. CDR1 MNHNS and CDR2 SASEGT come from the germline V gene. CDR3 in DNA: TGTGCCAGCAGTACCCGGGACAGACAAGAGGCCCAGTACTTC. Translation: CASSTRDRQEAQYF.

This clonotype was picked up many times. The chain combines TRBV6-5 with TRBJ2-1; D is undetermined. CDR3 length: 17 amino acids. The germline V and J ends were trimmed by 6 bases and 1 base, with 19 bases remaining between them. The germline CDR1 and CDR2 sequences are MNHEY and SVGAGI. The DNA of the CDR3 is TGTGCCAGCAGCTATATCCCACTCGGTCGGTCCTACAATGAGCAGTTCTTC. Translating it yields CASSYIPLGRSYNEQFF.

This clonotype was detected only a few times. This chain joins TRBV29-1 and TRBJ1-1, with TRBD1 matching 8 bases. The CDR3 has 13 amino acids. The V gene end was trimmed by 6 bases and the J gene end by 5 bases; junction bases not matched to a gene: 8. Germline CDR1 and CDR2: SQVTM and ANQGSEA. In DNA, the CDR3 is TGCAGCGTCGGACAGGGCTCGAGGACTGAAGCTTTCTTT. This encodes CSVGQGSRTEAFF.

This clonotype was detected only a few times. This chain connects TRBV27 to TRBJ1-4; a possible D gene is TRBD1 (5 bases). V lost 3 bases and J lost 7, with 12 bases in between. The CDR3 has 14 residues. CDR1 is MNHEY and CDR2 is SMNVEV in the germline V gene (reference sequence). The CDR3 loop is CASSFDGGSEKLFF. CDR3 nucleotides: TGTGCCAGCAGTTTTGACGGGGGGAGTGAAAAACTGTTTTTT.

This clonotype was recorded a few times. This chain connects TRBV12-3 or TRBV12-4 to TRBJ2-3; 7 bases are a match to TRBD1. This CDR3 is 15 amino acids long. Trimming removed 3 bases from V and 6 bases from J; junction bases left unmatched: 9. The CDR3 region has the DNA TGTGCCAGCAGTTTCTCGGGACAGCGGAGGGATACGCAGTATTTT. Protein product: CASSFSGQRRDTQYF.

This clonotype showed up just a few times. The chain has TRBV4-3 and TRBJ2-1; D gene unclear. V was trimmed by 0 bases and J by 0 bases, leaving 9 bases between them. Germline V gives CDR1 LGHNA, CDR2 YSLEER. CDR3 length: 16 amino acids. The chain's CDR3 is CASSQDYQSSYNEQFF. Here the CDR3 DNA reads TGCGCCAGCAGCCAAGATTACCAAAGCTCCTACAATGAGCAGTTCTTC.

The chain joins TRBV6-5 to TRBJ2-7; possibly TRBD1 for D (6 bases). CDR3 length: 13 residues. CDR1 is MNHEY and CDR2 is SVGAGI in the germline V gene. Trimming took 2 bases from V and 3 from J, leaving 8 bases between them. The CDR3 nucleotides read TGTGCCAGCAGTTACCAGGACAGCTACGAGCAGTACTTC. Amino acid sequence: CASSYQDSYEQYF.

The V and J genes are TRBV25-1 and TRBJ2-7; the D is unclear. Germline CDR1 is MGHDK and CDR2 is SYGVNS. This CDR3 is built from 13 residues. Trimming left V 3 bases short and J 4 bases short, with 10 bases between. In DNA form, the CDR3 reads TGTGCCAGCAGTGATTACCAGGAGTACGAGCAGTACTTC. This sequence encodes CASSDYQEYEQYF.

Only a few counts were recorded for this clonotype. CDR3 residues: CSVSRTANQPQHF. The CDR3 DNA is TGCAGTGTCTCACGAACAGCCAATCAGCCCCAGCATTTT. The V call is TRBV20-1, the J call TRBJ1-5; D is ambiguous. This CDR3 spans 13 amino acids. V was pared by 7 bases and J by 3 bases, with 13 bases between. CDR1 and CDR2 (germline): DFQATT, SNEGSKA (reference sequence).

The chain has TRBV27 and TRBJ2-1; D is unresolved. Germline CDR1 reads MNHEY; CDR2 reads SMNVEV (reference sequence). This CDR3 has 13 residues. The germline V and J ends were trimmed by 6 bases and 0 bases, with 6 bases remaining between them. The CDR3 region is CASRMSSYNEQFF. The CDR3, as DNA: TGTGCCAGCAGAATGAGCTCCTACAATGAGCAGTTCTTC.

This clonotype was counted ten times or more. CDR3: CASSLVRGEAFF. The CDR3 bases are TGTGCCAGCAGTTTAGTTAGAGGGGAAGCTTTCTTT. This chain joins TRBV27 and TRBJ1-1; D remains ambiguous. The CDR3 is 12 residues long. Germline V lookup: CDR1 MNHEY, CDR2 SMNVEV (reference sequence). The germline V and J ends were trimmed by 2 bases and 8 bases, with 9 bases remaining between them.

This clonotype was detected many times. For the CDR3, the DNA is TGCAGCGCCTCGACAGGGACGGGAAACACCATATATTTT. It specifies CSASTGTGNTIYF. This rearrangement joins TRBV29-1 to TRBJ1-3; 7 bases align to TRBD1. Germline CDR1 reads SQVTM; CDR2 reads ANQGSEA. V dropped 7 bases and J dropped 4; count of bases not matched to a gene: 7. There are 13 residues in the CDR3.

The chain carries TRBV10-3 and TRBJ2-5; 7 nucleotides agree with TRBD2. Germline assignment: CDR1 ENHRY and CDR2 SYGVKD. Trimming took 11 bases from V and 2 from J; bases not matched to a gene: 11. CDR3 length: 14 residues. The CDR3 region has the DNA TGTGCCTCTAGCCGGGGGGACGGTCAAGAGACCCAGTACTTC. Its translation is CASSRGDGQETQYF.

This clonotype was found a few times. As DNA, the CDR3 is TGCACCAGCCCACGGCTAGCGGGGGGGAACTACAATGAGCAGTTCTTC. This gives the protein CTSPRLAGGNYNEQFF. V and J are TRBV1 and TRBJ2-1; TRBD2 reflects the table's D call only, with no check against the DNA. TRBV1 is given as a pseudogene. CDR3 size: 16 residues.

The chain joins TRBV11-2 to TRBJ2-7, with D perhaps being TRBD1 or TRBD2 (6 bases each). CDR1 and CDR2 from the germline V gene are SGHAT and FQNNGV. This CDR3 is 14 amino acids long. Trimming removed 5 bases at V and 5 bases at J, with 16 bases between. The CDR3 is CASSPGGRSHEQYF. Written as DNA, the CDR3 is TGTGCCAGCAGCCCCGGGGGCAGGAGCCACGAGCAGTACTTC. The full variable domain, rest sourced from reference TRBV11-2 and TRBJ2-7, is EAGVAQSPRYKIIEKRQSVAFWCNPISGHATLYWYQQILGQGPKLLIQFQNNGVVDDSQLPKDRFSAERLKGVDSTLKIQPAKLEDSAVYLCASSPGGRSHEQYFGPGTRLTVT.